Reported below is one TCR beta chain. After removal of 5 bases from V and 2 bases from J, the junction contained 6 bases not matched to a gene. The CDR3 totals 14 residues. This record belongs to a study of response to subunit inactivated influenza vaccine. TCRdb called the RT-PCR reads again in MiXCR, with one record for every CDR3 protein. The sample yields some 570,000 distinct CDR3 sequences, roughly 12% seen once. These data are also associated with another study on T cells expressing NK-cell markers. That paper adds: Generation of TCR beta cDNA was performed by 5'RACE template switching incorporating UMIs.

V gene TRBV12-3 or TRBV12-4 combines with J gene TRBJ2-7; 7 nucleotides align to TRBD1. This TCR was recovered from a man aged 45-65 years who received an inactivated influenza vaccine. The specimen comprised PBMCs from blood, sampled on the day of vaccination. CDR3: CASSADRLPYEQYF. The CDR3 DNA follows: TGTGCCAGCAGTGCGGACAGGTTACCCTACGAGCAGTACTTC.